Described below is a single T cell receptor beta chain sequence and its context. Its antigen remains unknown. This entry belongs to a study of T cell responses to AZD1222 COVID-19 vaccine. Germline-derived CDR1 and CDR2 are SGDLS and YYNGEE. V lost 0 bases and J lost 11, with 14 bases in between. The CDR3 runs to 13 residues. The data were produced by immunoSEQ multiplex PCR, yet TCRdb's version contains in-frame clones alone and is incomplete. The sample consists of 130,000 or so clones, about 86% of them appearing once. Study-level points and caveats: After two AZD1222 doses, spike-specific TCR breadth and depth rose versus day 0. Most donors were white British, females outnumbered males, and clonal diversity was possibly underestimated. Only a handful of people who got AZD1222 tested seropositive at baseline. In all cases, repertoires were sampled only after the peak T cell response.

The origin of this receptor is an adult in good health. Sequences were derived from peripheral blood, sampled on day 0 of AZD1222 vaccination. The chain combines TRBV9 with TRBJ1-1; D gene uncertain. The CDR3 nucleotides are TGTGCCAGCAGCGTAGATAGCTCCCTAGGGGCTTTCTTT. It encodes CASSVDSSLGAFF.